Described below is a single T cell receptor (beta chain) sequence and its context. The CDR3 has 16 residues. The ends lost 0 bases at V and 6 bases at J; junction bases unmatched: 8. The germline gives CDR1 SGHVS, CDR2 FNYEAQ. The data stem from a study of blood T cell repertoires in COVID-19. Study-level information: Researchers got acute and convalescent COVID-19 samples from the United States, Italy and Spain. In each case, the material was cDNA or gDNA derived from T cells, B-cell-depleted T cells, or PBMCs.

In the source study's methods: Quantification of nucleated cells was approximated via reference gene primer amplification. Produced via immunoSEQ multiplex PCR; TCRdb's table is partial and in-frame only. V, J and clone size are taken as reported in that table, and D and trimming were inferred from the DNA itself. The data hold more than 85,000 clones, with more than 80% observed a single time. What was sequenced was peripheral blood. The TCR comes from a woman aged 70 to 79 with acute or convalescent COVID-19. The V gene is TRBV7-6, the J gene TRBJ1-5; 7 bases agree with TRBD1. CDR3 DNA: TGTGCCAGCAGCTTAGCGGTCGACAGGGCAATTCAGCCCCAGCATTTT. Encoded protein: CASSLAVDRAIQPQHF.